Presented here are 28 T cell receptor beta chains from one specimen sequenced in a study of OX40 agonist ivuxolimab in advanced cancers. TCRdb's table, derived via immunoSEQ multiplex PCR, lists solely in-frame clones and lacks some. The sample carries approximately 92,000 clones, approximately 93% recorded once. Sample: CD4+ or CD8+ T cells sorted from blood, taken in a trial of the OX40 agonist ivuxolimab. The receptors derive from an adult with an advanced solid tumor such as melanoma, head and neck, liver or kidney cancer.

The CDR3 DNA follows: TGTGCCAGCAGTCTTCGGACTAGCATGGAGACCCAGTACTTC. It translates to CASSLRTSMETQYF. J is TRBJ2-5 and V is TRBV27, with 8 bases fitting TRBD2. After removal of 5 bases from V and 5 bases from J, the junction contained 7 bases not matched to a gene. Germline CDR1 is MNHEY and CDR2 is SMNVEV (reference sequence). There are 14 residues in the CDR3.

CDR3 coding DNA: TGCGCCAGCCGACTAGCGGTCTTGGATGAGCAGTTCTTC. As protein: CASRLAVLDEQFF. The chain joins TRBV10-2 to TRBJ2-1, with 9 positions matching TRBD2. The CDR3 runs 13 residues. Germline CDR1 is WSHSY and CDR2 is SAAADI. V shed 8 bases and J 8 bases; nucleotides not matched to a gene: 7.

This chain connects TRBV5-8 to TRBJ2-1, with TRBD1 identical over 7 bases. The CDR3 contains 15 residues. V shed 4 bases, J shed 0 bases, and the junction held 4 bases outside the gene matches. Germline lookup yields CDR1 SGHTS and CDR2 YDEGEE. This chain's CDR3 is CASSQGTDSYNEQFF. The CDR3 coding sequence is TGTGCCAGCAGCCAAGGGACAGACTCCTACAATGAGCAGTTCTTC. Looking up the rest from reference TRBV5-8 and TRBJ2-1 gives the full variable domain: EAGVTQSPTHLIKTRGQQATLRCSPISGHTSVYWYQQALGLGLQFLLWYDEGEERNRGNFPPRFSGRQFPNYSSELNVNALELEDSALYLCASSQGTDSYNEQFFGPGTRLTVL.

The chain is built from TRBV18 and TRBJ1-2, with D possibly TRBD1 on 6 matching bases. Per the germline V gene, CDR1 is KGHSH and CDR2 is LQKENI. The CDR3 has 14 amino acids. V was clipped by 3 bases and J by 7 bases, with 15 bases between them. CDR3 DNA sequence: TGTGCCAGCTCACCGGGGCAGGGGACGGGTGGCTACACCTTC. Its translation: CASSPGQGTGGYTF.

The J gene is TRBJ1-2, the V gene TRBV7-2, with D perhaps TRBD1 (5 bases). The CDR3 runs to 15 residues. CDR1 and CDR2 (germline): SGHTA, FQGNSA. V lost 6 bases, J lost 4 bases, and 18 bases lay in between. CDR3 sequence (DNA): TGTGCCAGCAGAAACGCGCGGGGGATCGGCTATGGCTACACCTTC. Its translation is CASRNARGIGYGYTF.

The chain combines TRBV16 with TRBJ1-1; perhaps TRBD1 as D (5 bases). Looked up from germline, CDR1 is KGHSY and CDR2 is FQNENV. The CDR3 length is 11 residues. Trimming left V 4 bases short and J 11 bases short, with 11 bases between. The CDR3 coding sequence is TGTGCCAGCAGCCCGGACAAGGTGGCTTTCTTT. Its translation is CASSPDKVAFF.

The genes are TRBV6-1 and TRBJ1-1, with D possibly matching TRBD1 (6 bases). Looked up from germline, CDR1 is MNHNS and CDR2 is SASEGT. This CDR3 is built from 20 residues. Trimming shortened V by 1 base and J by 0 bases, and 24 bases separated the two germline ends. Written as DNA, the CDR3 is TGTGCCAGCAGTGAAGGGGGGCATGGGGGCCCCTCTCGACTGAACACTGAAGCTTTCTTT. Residues: CASSEGGHGGPSRLNTEAFF.

The chain joins TRBV7-8 to TRBJ2-7; the D gene is possibly TRBD2 (7 bases). The germline gives CDR1 SGHVS, CDR2 FQNEAQ. The CDR3 is made up of 13 amino acids. Trimming took off 8 bases at V and 0 bases at J, with 11 bases between the two ends. The CDR3 sequence is CASGGGLSYEQYF. The CDR3 DNA reads as TGTGCCAGCGGGGGGGGCCTCTCCTACGAGCAGTACTTC.

A single count supports this clone. This sequence joins TRBV11-2 and TRBJ2-2; D not certain. This CDR3 is built from 14 residues. V lost 5 bases and J 8 bases, leaving 15 bases between the germline ends. Germline V gives CDR1 SGHAT, CDR2 FQNNGV. DNA of the CDR3: TGTGCCAGCAGCCCAGTGGGCCGATCGGGGGAGCTGTTTTTT. Protein product: CASSPVGRSGELFF.

The chain recombines TRBV5-6 with TRBJ2-7, with a possible D match to TRBD1 (5 bases). Per germline, CDR1 SGHDT and CDR2 YYEEEE. The length of the CDR3 is 14 residues. V was shortened by 7 bases and J by 2 bases, with 16 bases between the two germline ends. In nucleotides, the CDR3 is TGTGCCAGCGCGCAGGGATTGGGAACCTACGAGCAGTACTTC. Amino acid sequence: CASAQGLGTYEQYF.

The chain has TRBV10-1 and TRBJ1-5, with D unclear. The CDR3 covers 13 residues. The germline V gene has CDR1 WNHNN and CDR2 SYGVQD (reference sequence). The ends were cut back, 5 bases at V and 6 bases at J, with 11 bases in the middle. CDR3 residues: CASSPRTGQPQHF. The CDR3 nucleotides are TGCGCCAGCAGTCCCCGGACGGGTCAGCCCCAGCATTTT.

This chain links TRBV7-9 with TRBJ2-3, with no clear D. CDR1 and CDR2 from the germline V gene are SEHNR and FQNEAQ (reference sequence). Trimming pared 1 base from V and 5 bases from J, leaving 13 bases between. The CDR3 loop spans 15 amino acids. The CDR3 loop is CASSLDLTQGDTQYF. CDR3 DNA: TGTGCCAGCAGCTTAGACCTGACCCAAGGAGATACGCAGTATTTT.

This rearrangement joins TRBV6-1 to TRBJ1-2; D might be TRBD1 (5 bases). V lost 6 bases, J lost 3 bases, and 11 bases lay in between. Germline CDR1 reads MNHNS; CDR2 reads SASEGT. There are 13 residues in the CDR3. As DNA, the CDR3 is TGTGCCAGCAGGAGGGGAGCCGACTATGGCTACACCTTC. This gives the protein CASRRGADYGYTF.

The chain links TRBV27 to TRBJ1-5; maybe TRBD1 (6 bases). Germline CDR1 is MNHEY and CDR2 is SMNVEV (reference sequence). The germline V and J ends were trimmed by 5 bases and 7 bases, with 15 bases remaining between them. The length of the CDR3 is 14 residues. The CDR3 reads CASSAQGRDQPQHF. CDR3 nucleotides: TGTGCCAGCAGTGCCCAGGGGAGGGACCAGCCCCAGCATTTT.

The chain combines TRBV4-2 with TRBJ2-7; possibly TRBD2 for D (6 bases). The CDR3 has 16 amino acids. The V gene's germline CDR1 is LGHNA and CDR2 YNFKEQ. V was cut by 0 bases and J by 3 bases, with 15 bases left in between. The CDR3 DNA reads as TGTGCCAGCAGCCAAGAACGTCGGGGGAAGGACTACGAGCAGTACTTC. Translating it yields CASSQERRGKDYEQYF.

The chain uses TRBV7-2 and TRBJ1-6; a possible D gene is TRBD1 (5 bases). The CDR3 is made up of 14 amino acids. CDR1 and CDR2 (germline): SGHTA, FQGNSA. V was clipped by 3 bases and J by 9 bases, with 12 bases between them. The CDR3 loop is CASSFSGFSSPLHF. CDR3 DNA: TGTGCCAGCAGCTTTTCAGGGTTCAGTTCACCCCTCCACTTT.

This clone was found once. The chain links TRBV7-9 to TRBJ1-4, with 9 bases identical to TRBD1. This CDR3 comprises 16 residues. CDR1 and CDR2 (germline): SEHNR, FQNEAQ (reference sequence). J lost 4 bases, V lost 0 bases, and 3 bases had no gene match. In nucleotides, the CDR3 is TGTGCCAGCAGCTTAGCAACAGGGGGCGGTAATGAAAAACTGTTTTTT. Protein: CASSLATGGGNEKLFF.

The J gene is TRBJ2-7, the V gene TRBV13; 9 nucleotides match TRBD1. Germline CDR1 and CDR2: PRHDT and FYEKMQ (reference sequence). The trim removed 5 bases at V and 2 bases at J, leaving 4 bases unmatched. CDR3 length equals 14 residues. The CDR3 protein is CASSQTGGPYEQYF. In DNA form, the CDR3 reads TGTGCCAGCAGCCAGACAGGGGGGCCCTACGAGCAGTACTTC.

The rearrangement links TRBV29-1 to TRBJ2-7; D not resolved. V lost 4 bases and J 0 bases, leaving 7 bases between the germline ends. CDR1 and CDR2 from the germline V gene are SQVTM and ANQGSEA. The CDR3 is made up of 12 amino acids. CDR3 in amino acids: CSVGATSYEQYF. The CDR3 nucleotides read TGCAGCGTTGGGGCGACCTCCTACGAGCAGTACTTC.

This clone came up once. The chain carries TRBV18 and TRBJ1-4, with D maybe TRBD1 (5 bases). V was shortened by 2 bases and J by 7 bases, with 14 bases between the two germline ends. Germline V lookup: CDR1 KGHSH, CDR2 LQKENI. The CDR3 contains 15 residues. As DNA, the CDR3 is TGTGCCAGCTCACCATCCCCAGGGTACGGTGAAAAACTGTTTTTT. This gives the protein CASSPSPGYGEKLFF.

This clone was recorded once. The gene calls are TRBV5-1 and TRBJ2-2, with D uncertain. Deletions cut 2 bases from V and 2 bases from J, with 10 bases between. The CDR3 sequence is 15 residues long. CDR1 is SGHRS and CDR2 is YFSETQ in the germline V gene. This CDR3 reads CASSFPTGNTGELFF. CDR3 nucleotides: TGCGCCAGCAGCTTTCCGACGGGTAACACCGGGGAGCTGTTTTTT.

Only one count was recorded for this clone. The chain recombines TRBV11-2 with TRBJ1-6; 7 bases are shared with TRBD1. The trim removed 5 bases at V and 7 bases at J, leaving 2 bases unmatched. CDR1 and CDR2 (germline): SGHAT, FQNNGV. The CDR3 runs to 13 residues. Written as DNA, the CDR3 is TGTGCCAGCAGCCCAGGGGGGAATTCACCCCTCCACTTT. This sequence encodes CASSPGGNSPLHF.

CDR3 in amino acids: CASSSAGVPDTQYF. In DNA form, the CDR3 reads TGTGCCAGCAGCTCCGCGGGGGTCCCAGATACGCAGTATTTT. This chain joins TRBV11-3 and TRBJ2-3; 7 bases line up with TRBD2. Germline loops: CDR1 SGHNT, CDR2 YENEEA. The V and J ends lost 4 bases and 4 bases, in that order; junction bases with no gene match: 5. The CDR3 consists of 14 residues.

The chain joins TRBV9 to TRBJ1-2; 9 bases are a match to TRBD1. CDR3 length: 18 amino acids. The V segment lost 2 bases and the J segment 2 bases; nucleotides outside the gene matches: 13. CDR1 and CDR2 (germline): SGDLS, YYNGEE. CDR3 DNA sequence: TGTGCCAGCAGCGTCGGAGCTAAAGGGGACAGGGAGAACTATGGCTACACCTTC. It translates to CASSVGAKGDRENYGYTF.

As DNA, the CDR3 is TGTGCCAGCAGTACAGGGCCGAGCACTGAAGCTTTCTTT. It yields the protein CASSTGPSTEAFF. The rearrangement links TRBV6-1 to TRBJ1-1; weak D call: TRBD1 (6 bases). This CDR3 has 13 amino acids. Germline assignment: CDR1 MNHNS and CDR2 SASEGT. V lost 5 bases to trimming and J lost 4 bases, with 11 bases between them.

This chain joins TRBV5-1 and TRBJ2-2, with 12 bases identical to TRBD1. V gave up 4 bases and J gave up 6 bases; unmatched junction bases: 4. This CDR3 region has 15 residues. The germline gives CDR1 SGHRS, CDR2 YFSETQ. The CDR3: CASSPRDRGPGELFF. The CDR3, as DNA: TGCGCCAGCAGCCCGAGGGACAGGGGGCCCGGGGAGCTGTTTTTT.

This clone was seen only once. The rearrangement links TRBV19 to TRBJ2-3; TRBD2 matches at 15 bases. This CDR3 spans 16 amino acids. Germline V gene sequence: CDR1 LNHDA, CDR2 SQIVND (reference sequence). With V trimmed by 5 bases and J by 6 bases, 6 bases remained unmatched. In DNA form, the CDR3 reads TGTGCCAGTAGTCACCCCGGACTAGCGGGAGGGGATACGCAGTATTTT. It is translated as CASSHPGLAGGDTQYF.

This sequence joins TRBV6-6 and TRBJ2-7; the match to TRBD1 covers 7 bases. The CDR3 is 12 amino acids. J gave up 6 bases and V 8 bases, and 7 bases lay outside the gene matches. CDR1 and CDR2 (germline): MNHNY, SVGAGI (reference sequence). Here the CDR3 DNA reads TGTGCCAGCCAGCGACAGGGAGCCGAGCAGTACTTC. Translated, it gives CASQRQGAEQYF.